The rows below give T cell receptor beta chains drawn from one sample of a study of CD8+CD57+ T cells in acquired aplastic anemia. TCRdb re-derived calls from the reads in MiXCR, one entry per CDR3 protein. The sample consists of 100,000 to 150,000 distinct CDR3 sequences, about two fifths of them appearing once. Sequencing was performed on sorted CD4+, CD8+, or CD8+CD57+ T cells (not recorded which) from PBMCs. The source is a human donor with aplastic anemia. Each CDR3 is given with its conserved first and last residue. D genes are given only for firm matches. Expanded clones are given a class, and other clones once, few, many or no size at all.

D gene | clone size | J gene | V gene | CDR3 protein | CDR3 DNA
NA | many | TRBJ1-1 | TRBV2 | CASSELIGTEAFF | TGTGCCAGCAGTGAATTAATAGGGACTGAAGCTTTCTTT
NA | NA | TRBJ2-7 | TRBV19 | CASSMKRGREQYF | TGTGCTAGTAGTATGAAGAGGGGTCGGGAGCAGTACTTC
NA | NA | TRBJ2-3 | TRBV11-2 | CASSPGLDTRTDTQYF | TGTGCCAGCAGCCCCGGCCTGGACACTCGCACAGATACGCAGTATTTT
NA | many | TRBJ1-6 | TRBV7-8 | CASSPRAHGTSPLHF | TGTGCCAGCAGCCCCCGGGCTCATGGGACTTCACCCCTCCACTTT
TRBD2 | NA | TRBJ2-5 | TRBV29-1 | CSVGLATQYF | TGCAGCGTCGGACTAGCGACCCAGTACTTC
TRBD1 | NA | TRBJ1-2 | TRBV15 | CATSRQQGVEGYTF | TGTGCCACCAGCAGACAACAGGGGGTGGAAGGCTACACCTTC
TRBD1 | many | TRBJ2-4 | TRBV2 | CASSDRQGNIQYF | TGTGCCAGCAGTGATAGACAGGGAAACATTCAGTACTTC
NA | many | TRBJ2-7 | TRBV5-4 | CASSLRDTAGEQYF | TGTGCCAGCAGCTTGCGGGATACAGCAGGCGAGCAGTACTTC
NA | many | TRBJ1-2 | TRBV19 | CASTLQGRDGYTF | TGTGCCAGTACCTTACAGGGTCGAGATGGCTACACCTTC
NA | many | TRBJ2-7 | TRBV10-3 | CAISGGRGHEQYF | TGTGCCATCAGTGGCGGTAGGGGACACGAGCAGTACTTC